This TCR beta chain was sequenced in a study of CD8 T cells in Susac syndrome. Turning to the study itself: Clinically active disease was present in 5 or 6 of the sequenced Susac syndrome patients. Eight of these patients were in remission. The Susac syndrome patients were therapy-naive, on corticosteroids, or on intravenous immunoglobulin alone at blood draw.

About this clonotype itself: Its antigen is unidentified.

The T cells that were sequenced for TCR beta were CD8+ and CD4+ cells from blood. General study results and limits: It was acknowledged by the study that relatively few individuals were included in its TCR sequencing and HLA analysis.

Random-hexamer reverse transcription was applied to about 0.45 to 1 ug RNA. TCRdb used MiXCR to reprocess the immunoSEQ multiplex PCR reads, holding one entry per CDR3 protein. The sample has 150,000 to 160,000 distinct CDR3 sequences; about 95% are singletons. The germline V gene has CDR1 DFQATT and CDR2 SNEGSKA (reference sequence). V shed 2 bases and J shed 0 bases, with 2 bases lying between them. This CDR3 spans 12 amino acids. The sample consisted of CD4+ T cells from PBMCs. This clonotype originated in a human donor with Susac syndrome. The rearrangement uses TRBV20-1 and TRBJ1-5; no clear D gene. The CDR3 nucleotides read TGCAGTGCTAGAATTAGCAATCAGCCCCAGCATTTT. The encoded protein is CSARISNQPQHF.